A selection of T cell receptor beta chains follows, all from one sample in a study of shared clonotypes between healthy human individuals. Generated by immunoSEQ multiplex PCR, the TCRdb table keeps only in-frame clones and is missing some. The sample includes about 680,000 clones, about 91% of them seen just once. Sequencing input: naive CD8+ T cells sorted from blood. These receptors were obtained from a man aged 25 to 40 in good health. The CDR3 runs from the conserved cysteine through the conserved F or W. A D gene is named only where the DNA matches it firmly.

d_gene: TRBD1
v_gene: TRBV6-1
j_gene: TRBJ2-7
CDR3aa: CASSERTGGYEQYF

d_gene: -
v_gene: TRBV27
j_gene: TRBJ2-6
CDR3aa: CASSLSWGNSGANVLTF

d_gene: TRBD1
v_gene: TRBV15
j_gene: TRBJ2-2
CDR3aa: CATSPRTGHTGELFF

d_gene: -
v_gene: TRBV28
j_gene: TRBJ2-2
CDR3aa: CASSQAGELFF

d_gene: -
v_gene: TRBV27
j_gene: TRBJ2-7
CDR3aa: CASSPRQGGAYEQYF

d_gene: TRBD2
v_gene: TRBV7-6
j_gene: TRBJ2-7
CDR3aa: CASSVEALTSGRVDEQYF

d_gene: -
v_gene: TRBV27
j_gene: TRBJ2-3
CDR3aa: CASSLRVTGRDTQYF

d_gene: -
v_gene: TRBV6-5
j_gene: TRBJ2-5
CDR3aa: CASSYLPTETQYF

d_gene: TRBD1
v_gene: TRBV7-8
j_gene: TRBJ2-7
CDR3aa: CASSSYSRGQGYEQYF

d_gene: -
v_gene: TRBV19
j_gene: TRBJ2-1
CDR3aa: CASSVAGTNYNEQFF

d_gene: -
v_gene: TRBV6-5
j_gene: TRBJ2-1
CDR3aa: CASSPDHSYNEQFF

d_gene: -
v_gene: TRBV5-4
j_gene: TRBJ2-3
CDR3aa: CASSGGQVRTDTQYF

d_gene: TRBD1
v_gene: TRBV27
j_gene: TRBJ2-7
CDR3aa: CASSPQGTGTYEQYF

d_gene: -
v_gene: TRBV4-1
j_gene: TRBJ1-4
CDR3aa: CASSQDGWDIPGEKLFF

d_gene: TRBD2
v_gene: TRBV5-4
j_gene: TRBJ2-7
CDR3aa: CASSSSGRAGEQYF

d_gene: -
v_gene: TRBV9
j_gene: TRBJ1-1
CDR3aa: CASSAGQSTEAFF

d_gene: -
v_gene: TRBV5-1
j_gene: TRBJ2-7
CDR3aa: CASSLRTLGEQYF

d_gene: -
v_gene: TRBV5-6
j_gene: TRBJ2-1
CDR3aa: CASRDFGDTLKGEQFF

d_gene: -
v_gene: TRBV7-9
j_gene: TRBJ1-4
CDR3aa: CAGGHFATNEKLFF

d_gene: TRBD2
v_gene: TRBV7-9
j_gene: TRBJ2-7
CDR3aa: CASSPPAGANDYEQYF

d_gene: -
v_gene: TRBV18
j_gene: TRBJ2-5
CDR3aa: CASSRGEELGETQYF

d_gene: TRBD2
v_gene: TRBV5-4
j_gene: TRBJ2-7
CDR3aa: CASSFVGAGGVEQYF

d_gene: -
v_gene: TRBV14
j_gene: TRBJ2-7
CDR3aa: CAIDYPTYEQYF

d_gene: -
v_gene: TRBV4-1
j_gene: TRBJ2-1
CDR3aa: CASSQDHGDVNEQFF

d_gene: -
v_gene: TRBV11-2
j_gene: TRBJ2-5
CDR3aa: CASSLDGGETQYF

d_gene: TRBD2
v_gene: TRBV7-9
j_gene: TRBJ2-7
CDR3aa: CASSLALGLGDYEQYF

d_gene: -
v_gene: TRBV5-1
j_gene: TRBJ1-4
CDR3aa: CASSLAIRGVEDATNEKLFF

d_gene: -
v_gene: TRBV19
j_gene: TRBJ1-5
CDR3aa: CASSIGQWDQPQHF

d_gene: TRBD2
v_gene: TRBV7-2
j_gene: TRBJ2-1
CDR3aa: CASSLFGSGGEQFF

d_gene: -
v_gene: TRBV29-1
j_gene: TRBJ2-7
CDR3aa: CSVEDYEGESYEQYF

d_gene: TRBD1
v_gene: TRBV7-9
j_gene: TRBJ2-2
CDR3aa: CASSLTGWTTGAITGELFF

d_gene: TRBD2
v_gene: TRBV27
j_gene: TRBJ2-7
CDR3aa: CASRPGLGEYEQYF

d_gene: TRBD1
v_gene: TRBV7-9
j_gene: TRBJ1-1
CDR3aa: CASSPTGENTEAFF

d_gene: -
v_gene: TRBV9
j_gene: TRBJ1-4
CDR3aa: CASNPGLEAAEKLFF

d_gene: TRBD2
v_gene: TRBV7-9
j_gene: TRBJ2-1
CDR3aa: CASSFREDPFDEQFF

d_gene: TRBD2
v_gene: TRBV7-8
j_gene: TRBJ2-7
CDR3aa: CASSLARGSPGGEQYF

d_gene: TRBD2
v_gene: TRBV4-3
j_gene: TRBJ2-7
CDR3aa: CASSQVSGRAVHEQYF

d_gene: -
v_gene: TRBV7-2
j_gene: TRBJ2-3
CDR3aa: CASSLGGRDTQYF

d_gene: -
v_gene: TRBV6-5
j_gene: TRBJ1-2
CDR3aa: CASSYYKGQVDGYTF

d_gene: TRBD1
v_gene: TRBV9
j_gene: TRBJ1-2
CDR3aa: CASKGGARGYTF

d_gene: TRBD2
v_gene: TRBV29-1
j_gene: TRBJ2-1
CDR3aa: CSVEFSREIYNEQFF

d_gene: -
v_gene: TRBV2
j_gene: TRBJ1-2
CDR3aa: CASSDGLGSYYGYTF

d_gene: -
v_gene: TRBV9
j_gene: TRBJ2-7
CDR3aa: CASSGRDLSGEQYF

d_gene: TRBD1
v_gene: TRBV5-6
j_gene: TRBJ1-3
CDR3aa: CASSGTGPNTIYF